The sequence of this T cell receptor (beta chain) was determined in a study of shared clonotypes between healthy human individuals. Points from the study as a whole: Clonotypes not shared had lower generation probabilities than those common to all four donors. Clonotype sharing among donors, it was expected, would be affected by sequencing depth. Sampling used blood alone; tissue repertoires probably differ.

With regard to this clone: What it recognizes is unknown.

This CDR3 region has 13 residues. The germline V gene encodes CDR1 ENHRY and CDR2 SYGVKD. Between the trimmed V and J ends, which lost 4 bases and 5 bases, there was a span of 11 bases. Running of the assay took place at deep level. Measured with immunoSEQ multiplex PCR; TCRdb has only the in-frame clones, and not every one. Among around 2.1 million clones, 90% to 96% were seen once, and the ten largest hold approximately 0.13%. This sequence joins TRBV10-3 and TRBJ2-5; D perhaps matches TRBD2 (7 bases). The sample consisted of naive CD4+ T cells sorted from blood. Subset: CD45RA+ positively selected. This TCR was sampled from a man in his late teens or twenties in good health. The CDR3 sequence is CAISGEGGETQYF. CDR3 nucleotides: TGTGCCATCAGTGGAGAGGGGGGGGAGACCCAGTACTTC.